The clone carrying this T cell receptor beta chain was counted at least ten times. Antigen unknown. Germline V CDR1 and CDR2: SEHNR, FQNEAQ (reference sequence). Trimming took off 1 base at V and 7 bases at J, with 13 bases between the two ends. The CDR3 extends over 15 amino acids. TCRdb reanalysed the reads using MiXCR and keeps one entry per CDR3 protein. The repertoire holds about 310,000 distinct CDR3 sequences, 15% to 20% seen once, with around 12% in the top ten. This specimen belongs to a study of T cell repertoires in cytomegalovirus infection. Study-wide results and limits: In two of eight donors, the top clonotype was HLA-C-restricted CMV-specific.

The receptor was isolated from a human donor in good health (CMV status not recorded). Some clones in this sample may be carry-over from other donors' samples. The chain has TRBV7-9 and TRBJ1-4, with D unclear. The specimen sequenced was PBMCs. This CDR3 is CASSLVGTLGEKLFF. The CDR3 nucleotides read TGTGCCAGCAGCTTAGTCGGCACCTTGGGTGAAAAACTGTTTTTT.